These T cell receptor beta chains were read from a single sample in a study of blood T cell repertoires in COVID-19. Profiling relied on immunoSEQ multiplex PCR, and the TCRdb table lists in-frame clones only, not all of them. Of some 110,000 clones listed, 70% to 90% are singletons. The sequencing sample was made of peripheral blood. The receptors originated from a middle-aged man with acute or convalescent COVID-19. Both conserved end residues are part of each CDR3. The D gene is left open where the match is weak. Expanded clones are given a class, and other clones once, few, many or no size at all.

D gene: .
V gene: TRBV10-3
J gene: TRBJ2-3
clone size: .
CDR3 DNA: TGTGCCACCAGGCGGGCGGGGACAGATACGCAGTATTTT
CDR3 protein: CATRRAGTDTQYF

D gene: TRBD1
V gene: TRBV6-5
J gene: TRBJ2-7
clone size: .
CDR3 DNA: TGTGCCAGCAGTTACAGGGGACAGGGTGGCCACGAGCAGTACTTC
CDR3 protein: CASSYRGQGGHEQYF

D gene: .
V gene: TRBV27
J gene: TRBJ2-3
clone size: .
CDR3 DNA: TGTGCCAGCACGAGGGCAGATACGCAGTATTTT
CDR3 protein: CASTRADTQYF

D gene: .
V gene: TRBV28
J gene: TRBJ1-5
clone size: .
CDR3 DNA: TGTGCCGCCTCTCCGGTTTCGAGTGATCAGCCCCAGCATTTT
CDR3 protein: CAASPVSSDQPQHF

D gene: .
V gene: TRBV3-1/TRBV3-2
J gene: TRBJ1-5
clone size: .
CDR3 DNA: TGTGCCAGCAGCTGGGGCAGGGTCAGCAATCAGCCCCAGCATTTT
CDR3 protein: CASSWGRVSNQPQHF

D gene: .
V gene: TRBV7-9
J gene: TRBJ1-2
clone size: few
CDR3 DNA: TGTGCCAGCAGAAACCTAGACAGGTTCTATGGCTACACCTTC
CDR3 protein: CASRNLDRFYGYTF

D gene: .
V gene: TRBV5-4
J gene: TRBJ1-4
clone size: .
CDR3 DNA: TGTGCCAGCAGCACGGGATTTAATGAAAAACTGTTTTTT
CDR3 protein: CASSTGFNEKLFF

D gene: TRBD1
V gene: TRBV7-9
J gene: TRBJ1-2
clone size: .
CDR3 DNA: TGTGCCAGCAGCTTACCGGGACAGGGGGCTGGCTACACCTTC
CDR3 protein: CASSLPGQGAGYTF

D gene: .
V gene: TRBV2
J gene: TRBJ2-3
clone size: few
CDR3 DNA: TGTGCCAGCAGTTCCCCCTCGGGGAGCACAGATACGCAGTATTTT
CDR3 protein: CASSSPSGSTDTQYF

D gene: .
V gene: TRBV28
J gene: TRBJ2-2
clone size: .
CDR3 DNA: TGTGCCAGCAGTTTAGGGCCTGTCACCGGGGAGCTGTTTTTT
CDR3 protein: CASSLGPVTGELFF

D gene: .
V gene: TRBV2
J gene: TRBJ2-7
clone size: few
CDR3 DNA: TGTGCCAGCAGTGAACAGGGGACCTCCTACGAGCAGTACTTC
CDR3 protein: CASSEQGTSYEQYF

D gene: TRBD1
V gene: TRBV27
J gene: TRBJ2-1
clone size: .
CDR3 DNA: TGTGCCAGCAGCCCTACACCCAGGGGGCCCTACAATGAGCAGTTCTTC
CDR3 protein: CASSPTPRGPYNEQFF

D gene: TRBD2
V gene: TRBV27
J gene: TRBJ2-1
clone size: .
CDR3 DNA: TGTGCCAGCAGCCTTGACCAGGCGGGAGGCGCCTACAATGAGCAGTTCTTC
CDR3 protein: CASSLDQAGGAYNEQFF

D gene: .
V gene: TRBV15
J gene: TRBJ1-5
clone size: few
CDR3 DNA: TGTGCCACCAGCAGAGATAGTTCCAATCAGCCCCAGCATTTT
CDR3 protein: CATSRDSSNQPQHF

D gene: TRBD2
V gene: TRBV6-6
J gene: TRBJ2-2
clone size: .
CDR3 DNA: TGTGCCAGCAGTCTCACTAGCGGGAGCCTCAGAGGGACCGGGGAGCTGTTTTTT
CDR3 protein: CASSLTSGSLRGTGELFF

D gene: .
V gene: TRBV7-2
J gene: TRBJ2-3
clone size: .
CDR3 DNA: TGTGCCAGCTCCCGAGGCGGGGAGCACCGGGGTACGCAGTATTTT
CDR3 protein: CASSRGGEHRGTQYF

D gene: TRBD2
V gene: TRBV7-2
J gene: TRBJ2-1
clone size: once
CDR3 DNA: TGTGCCAGCAGCTTAGGAGTAGCGGGGGGGCAGTACTACAATGAGCAGTTCTTC
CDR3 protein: CASSLGVAGGQYYNEQFF

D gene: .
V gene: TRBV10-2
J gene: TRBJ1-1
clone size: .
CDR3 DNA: TGCGCCAGCAGATTACAGGGATCTGAAGCTTTCTTT
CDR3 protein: CASRLQGSEAFF

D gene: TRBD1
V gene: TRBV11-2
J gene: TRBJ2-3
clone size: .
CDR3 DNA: TGTGCCAGCAGCTTATATCCCGACACAGGGGGCTTGAGCACAGATACGCAGTATTTT
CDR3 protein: CASSLYPDTGGLSTDTQYF

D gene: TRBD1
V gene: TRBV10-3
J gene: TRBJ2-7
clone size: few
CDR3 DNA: TGTGCCATCAGTGATGGGGACAGGGGTTCCTACGAGCAGTACTTC
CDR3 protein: CAISDGDRGSYEQYF

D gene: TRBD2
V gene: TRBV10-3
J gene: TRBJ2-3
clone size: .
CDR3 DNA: TGTGCCATCAGTGAGTCGAGCGGGGGGTCCGTAGCAGATACGCAGTATTTT
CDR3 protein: CAISESSGGSVADTQYF

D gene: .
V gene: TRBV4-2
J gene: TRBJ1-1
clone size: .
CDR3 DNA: TGTGCCAGCAGCCAAGATTGGGGAGGGGGGGAGGCTGAAGCTTTCTTT
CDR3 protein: CASSQDWGGGEAEAFF

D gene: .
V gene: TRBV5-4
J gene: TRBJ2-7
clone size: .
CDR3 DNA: TGTGCCAGCAGCTTCAGGGGGAGGGAGCAGTACTTC
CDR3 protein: CASSFRGREQYF

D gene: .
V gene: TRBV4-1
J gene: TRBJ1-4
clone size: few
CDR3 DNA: TGCGCCAGCAGCCAAGATCGAGACAGTCGAAATGAAAAACTGTTTTTT
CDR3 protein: CASSQDRDSRNEKLFF